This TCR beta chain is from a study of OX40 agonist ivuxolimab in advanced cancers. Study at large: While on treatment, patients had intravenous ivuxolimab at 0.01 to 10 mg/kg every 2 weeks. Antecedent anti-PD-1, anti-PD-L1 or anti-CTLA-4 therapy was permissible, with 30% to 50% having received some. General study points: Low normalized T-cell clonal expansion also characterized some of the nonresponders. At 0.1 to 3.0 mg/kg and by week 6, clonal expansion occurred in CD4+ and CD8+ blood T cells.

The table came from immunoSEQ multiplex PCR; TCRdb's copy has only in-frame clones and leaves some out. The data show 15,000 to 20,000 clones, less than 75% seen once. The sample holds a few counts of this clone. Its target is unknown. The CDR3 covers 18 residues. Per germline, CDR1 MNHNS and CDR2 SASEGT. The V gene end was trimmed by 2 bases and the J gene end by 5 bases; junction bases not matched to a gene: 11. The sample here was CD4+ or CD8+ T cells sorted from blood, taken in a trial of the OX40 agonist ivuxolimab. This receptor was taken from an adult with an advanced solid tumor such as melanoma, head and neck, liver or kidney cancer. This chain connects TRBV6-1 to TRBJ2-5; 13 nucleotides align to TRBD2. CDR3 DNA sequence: TGTGCCAGCAGTGAAATGACTAGCGGGGGGATGAGTAGGGAGACCCAGTACTTC. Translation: CASSEMTSGGMSRETQYF.